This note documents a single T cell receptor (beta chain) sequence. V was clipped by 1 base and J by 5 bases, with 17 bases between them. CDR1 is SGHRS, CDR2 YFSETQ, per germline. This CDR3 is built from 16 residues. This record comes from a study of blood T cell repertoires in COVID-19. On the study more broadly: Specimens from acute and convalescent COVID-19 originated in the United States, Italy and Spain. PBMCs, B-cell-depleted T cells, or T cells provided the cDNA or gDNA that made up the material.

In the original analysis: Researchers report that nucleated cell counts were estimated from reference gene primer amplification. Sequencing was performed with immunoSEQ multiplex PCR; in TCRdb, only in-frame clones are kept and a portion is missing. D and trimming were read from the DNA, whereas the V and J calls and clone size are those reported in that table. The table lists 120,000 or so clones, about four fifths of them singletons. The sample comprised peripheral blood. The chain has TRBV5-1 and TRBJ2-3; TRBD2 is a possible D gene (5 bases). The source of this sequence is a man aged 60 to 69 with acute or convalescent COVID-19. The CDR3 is CASSLPPGLAGDTQYF. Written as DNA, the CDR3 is TGCGCCAGCAGCTTGCCCCCCGGACTGGCGGGAGATACGCAGTATTTT.